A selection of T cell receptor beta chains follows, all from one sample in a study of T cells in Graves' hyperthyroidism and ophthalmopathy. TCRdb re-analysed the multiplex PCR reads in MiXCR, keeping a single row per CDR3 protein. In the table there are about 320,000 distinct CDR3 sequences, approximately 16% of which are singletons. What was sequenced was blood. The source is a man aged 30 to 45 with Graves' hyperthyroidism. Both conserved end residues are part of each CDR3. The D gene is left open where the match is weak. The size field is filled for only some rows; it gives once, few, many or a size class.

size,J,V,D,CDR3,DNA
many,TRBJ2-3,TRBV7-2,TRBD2,CASSLEGGRITDTQYF,TGTGCCAGCAGCTTAGAAGGCGGGAGAATCACAGATACGCAGTATTTT
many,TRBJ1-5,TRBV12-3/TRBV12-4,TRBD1,CASSPGQATGEPQHF,TGTGCCAGCAGCCCGGGACAGGCCACTGGGGAGCCCCAGCATTTT
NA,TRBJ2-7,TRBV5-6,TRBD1,CASSPGTGLREQYF,TGTGCCAGCAGCCCCGGGACAGGGCTGAGAGAGCAGTACTTC
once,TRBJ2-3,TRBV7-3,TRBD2,CASSPSGTSGPADTQYF,TGTGCCAGCAGCCCATCCGGGACTAGCGGCCCGGCAGATACGCAGTATTTT
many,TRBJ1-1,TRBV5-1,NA,CASSLVEAVEAFF,TGCGCCAGCAGCTTGGTTGAGGCTGTAGAAGCTTTCTTT
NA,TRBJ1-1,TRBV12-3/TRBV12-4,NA,CASRGGYTEAFF,TGTGCCAGCAGAGGGGGTTACACTGAAGCTTTCTTT
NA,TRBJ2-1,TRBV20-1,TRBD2,CSASGTPGLAGGPFSYNEQFF,TGCAGTGCTAGTGGGACCCCGGGACTAGCGGGAGGGCCCTTCTCCTACAATGAGCAGTTCTTC
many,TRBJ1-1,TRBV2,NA,CASKGTANTEAFF,TGTGCCAGCAAAGGCACAGCGAACACTGAAGCTTTCTTT
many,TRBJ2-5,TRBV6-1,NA,CASSASESGTQYF,TGTGCCAGCAGTGCGTCAGAGTCCGGGACCCAGTACTTC
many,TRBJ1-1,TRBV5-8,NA,CASSTKQGGGTEAFF,TGTGCCAGCAGCACCAAACAGGGTGGTGGCACTGAAGCTTTCTTT
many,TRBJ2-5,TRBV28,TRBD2,CASSFRLLASGRKETQYF,TGTGCCAGCAGTTTCCGACTGTTGGCTAGCGGGAGGAAAGAGACCCAGTACTTC
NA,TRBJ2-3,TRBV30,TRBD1,CAWYWDRGTDTQYF,TGTGCCTGGTATTGGGACAGGGGCACAGATACGCAGTATTTT
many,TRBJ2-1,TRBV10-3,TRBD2,CAIRGTSGDAYNEQFF,TGTGCCATCAGGGGGACTAGCGGGGACGCCTACAATGAGCAGTTCTTC
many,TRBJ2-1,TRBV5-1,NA,CASSLYGSSYNEQFF,TGCGCCAGCAGCTTGTACGGGAGCTCCTACAATGAGCAGTTCTTC
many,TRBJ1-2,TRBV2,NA,CASTYRSYGYTF,TGTGCCAGCACTTACAGGAGCTATGGCTACACCTTC
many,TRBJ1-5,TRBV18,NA,CASSREHSNQPQHF,TGTGCCAGCTCACGAGAGCATAGCAATCAGCCCCAGCATTTT
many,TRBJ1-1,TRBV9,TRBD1,CASSGGQGEEAFF,TGTGCCAGCAGCGGGGGACAGGGCGAGGAAGCTTTCTTT
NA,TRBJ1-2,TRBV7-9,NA,CASSLLMDTGYGYTF,TGTGCCAGCAGCTTACTCATGGACACAGGGTATGGCTACACCTTC
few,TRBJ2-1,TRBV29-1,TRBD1,CSAEPVDRENWDNEQFF,TGCAGCGCTGAACCGGTGGACAGGGAAAATTGGGACAATGAGCAGTTCTTC
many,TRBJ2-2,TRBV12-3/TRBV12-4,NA,CASSFRPGSTGELFF,TGTGCCAGCAGTTTCCGTCCAGGGTCGACCGGGGAGCTGTTTTTT
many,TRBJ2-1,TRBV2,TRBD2,CASSGTSGIEQFF,TGTGCCAGCAGTGGGACTAGCGGGATTGAGCAGTTCTTC
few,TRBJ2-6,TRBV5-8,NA,CASSLRSGANVLTF,TGTGCCAGCAGCTTGCGGTCAGGGGCCAACGTCCTGACTTTC
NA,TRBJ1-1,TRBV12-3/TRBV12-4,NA,CASSLWGATNTEPFF,TGTGCCAGCAGTCTCTGGGGCGCTACGAACACTGAACCTTTCTTT
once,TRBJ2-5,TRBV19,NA,CASSPGAGETQYF,TGTGCCAGTAGCCCAGGTGCGGGAGAGACCCAGTACTTC
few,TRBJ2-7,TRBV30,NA,CAWSGTTGVVRYEQYF,TGTGCCTGGAGTGGGACTACAGGGGTGGTTAGATACGAGCAGTACTTC
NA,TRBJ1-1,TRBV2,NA,CASSDMGAADTEAFF,TGTGCCAGCAGTGATATGGGGGCTGCGGACACTGAAGCTTTCTTT
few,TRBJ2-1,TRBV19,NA,CASSVQGLHNEQFF,TGTGCCAGTAGTGTGCAGGGGCTACACAATGAGCAGTTCTTC
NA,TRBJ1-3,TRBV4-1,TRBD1,CASSQPGQGNSGNTIYF,TGCGCCAGCAGCCAACCCGGACAGGGTAACTCTGGAAACACCATATATTTT
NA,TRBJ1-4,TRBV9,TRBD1,CASSVEGRGPPTNEKLFF,TGTGCCAGCAGCGTAGAAGGCAGGGGGCCCCCAACTAATGAAAAACTGTTTTTT
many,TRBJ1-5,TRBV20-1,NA,CSARAESNQPQHF,TGCAGTGCTAGAGCAGAAAGCAATCAGCCCCAGCATTTT
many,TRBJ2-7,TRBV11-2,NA,CASSFGPSVQGLEQYF,TGTGCCAGCAGCTTCGGACCTTCCGTGCAGGGGCTCGAGCAGTACTTC
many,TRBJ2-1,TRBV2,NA,CASSERRGVYNEQFF,TGTGCCAGCAGTGAGAGAAGGGGAGTTTACAATGAGCAGTTCTTC
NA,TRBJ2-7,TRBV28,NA,CASRGDGTSEQYF,TGTGCCAGCCGTGGGGACGGGACATCCGAGCAGTACTTC
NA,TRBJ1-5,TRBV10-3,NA,CAISEGSLNQPQHF,TGTGCCATCAGTGAGGGTTCTCTCAATCAGCCCCAGCATTTT
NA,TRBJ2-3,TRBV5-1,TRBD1,CASSLTGGAEDTQYF,TGCGCCAGCAGCTTAACAGGGGGCGCAGAAGATACGCAGTATTTT
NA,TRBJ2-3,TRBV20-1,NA,CSARGTLYTDTQYF,TGCAGTGCTAGGGGGACACTTTACACAGATACGCAGTATTTT
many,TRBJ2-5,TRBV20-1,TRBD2,CSAKPLAGQETQYF,TGCAGTGCCAAACCCCTAGCGGGCCAAGAGACCCAGTACTTC
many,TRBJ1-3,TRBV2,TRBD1,CASSGQGGGNTIYF,TGTGCCAGCAGTGGACAGGGGGGAGGAAACACCATATATTTT
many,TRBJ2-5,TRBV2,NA,CASKSYLEGETQYF,TGTGCCAGCAAGTCCTACCTAGAGGGAGAGACCCAGTACTTC
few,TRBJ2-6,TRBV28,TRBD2,CASSLSSGTQNVLTF,TGTGCCAGCAGTCTCTCTAGCGGGACTCAAAACGTCCTGACTTTC
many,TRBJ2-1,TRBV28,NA,CASSLNYYEQFF,TGTGCCAGCAGTTTGAACTATTATGAGCAGTTCTTC
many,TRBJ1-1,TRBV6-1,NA,CASSWVQYTEAFF,TGTGCCAGCAGTTGGGTACAGTACACTGAAGCTTTCTTT
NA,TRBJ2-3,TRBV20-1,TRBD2,CSAKKREGFADTQYF,TGCAGTGCAAAGAAGCGGGAGGGCTTCGCAGATACGCAGTATTTT
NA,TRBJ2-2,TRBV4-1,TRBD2,CASSSRGTMNTGELFF,TGCGCCAGCAGCTCGAGAGGGACTATGAACACCGGGGAGCTGTTTTTT
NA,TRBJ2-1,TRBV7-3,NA,CASSLTYAYNEQFF,TGTGCCAGCAGCTTAACGTACGCCTACAATGAGCAGTTCTTC